This TCR beta chain originates from a study of OX40 agonist ivuxolimab in advanced cancers. Regarding the complete study: Ivuxolimab, which targeted the costimulatory receptor OX40 (CD134), was an agonistic, fully human IgG2 monoclonal antibody. Intravenous ivuxolimab was administered to patients every 2 weeks at six dose levels: 0.01, 0.1, 0.3, 1.5, 3 and 10 mg/kg. Partial responses were achieved by three dose-escalation patients, of whom one had hepatocellular carcinoma and two had cutaneous melanoma. Peripheral TCRbeta sequencing aimed to test whether ivuxolimab altered TCR sequence diversity and caused clonal T-cell expansion. In the dose-escalation cohort, more than 75% of patients were male, and the mean age was approximately 64 years, with a range of roughly 23 to 85. Prior anti-PD-1, anti-PD-L1 or anti-CTLA-4 therapy was permitted, and checkpoint inhibitors had been received by under 50% of dose-escalation patients. The paper describes the monotherapy dose-escalation part (N ≈ 51 patients) of the phase I trial of ivuxolimab. Of the roughly 51 dose-escalation patients, hepatocellular carcinoma was present in approximately 20, melanoma in around 15, renal cell carcinoma in 9 and head and neck cancer in 9.

Genomic DNA was isolated from the sorted cells so that the TCRbeta CDR3 region could be sequenced. TCRbeta CDR3 regions were sequenced using the immunoSEQ Assay. TCRdb's version of the immuneACCESS table is confined to in-frame rearrangements and falls short of the full clone set. An unresolved V gene accounts for under half of the shortfall where checked; the remainder is of unknown origin. The sample includes about 73,000 clones, with 88% observed a single time. More than 2.5% of the sample belongs to the ten largest clones. Note on this clone: The antigen it binds to is not known. No base qualities exist here, and no much larger clone lies one base off it.

The germline V gene (reference sequence) specifies LNHDA as CDR1 and SQIVND as CDR2. CDR3 length: 16 amino acids, cysteine to phenylalanine. Only CDR3 DNA is held: 48 bases, read in frame from base 1. V was cut back by 3 bases and J by 2 bases, leaving a gap of 14 bases between them. Patients with autoimmune disease history or receiving systemic immunosuppression were excluded from the trial. In every dose cohort, peripheral blood was drawn for TCR sequencing at baseline, cycle 4 day 1, and cycle 7 day 1. The samples were drawn from a first-in-human, open-label, multicenter phase I dose-escalation trial of ivuxolimab. The trial enrolled adults with locally advanced or metastatic head and neck squamous cell, hepatocellular, melanoma or renal cell carcinoma. Before TCR sequencing, CD4+ T cells and CD8+ T cells were sorted from peripheral blood as separate populations. Here is what the overall study found, with its caveats: In partial responders in the 0.1-3.0 mg/kg groups, normalized peripheral clonal expansion was found to be among the lowest, especially among CD8+ T cells. Low levels of normalized T-cell clonal expansion were also seen in some patients who did not respond. At doses of 0.1 to 3.0 mg/kg, clonal expansion of both CD4+ and CD8+ blood T cells was observed from baseline to week 6. The antigen specificity of the peripheral T cells that underwent clonal expansion was not determined. On average, CD8+ T cells showed more expanded clones than CD4+ T cells after ivuxolimab.

Sequenced here: CD4+ or CD8+ T cells sorted from blood, sampled in a trial of the OX40 agonist ivuxolimab. The V and J genes are TRBV19 and TRBJ1-5; TRBD1 is possibly the D segment (6 matching bases). The TCR sequence derives from an adult with an advanced solid tumor such as melanoma, head and neck, liver or kidney cancer. The sequenced DNA is TGTGCCAGTAGTATGGTAAGGGGGGTAGGCAATCAGCCCCAGCATTTT. This codes for CASSMVRGVGNQPQHF.